This T cell receptor beta chain was observed in a study of blood T cell repertoires in COVID-19. In the study overall: T cells, B-cell-depleted T cells, or PBMCs provided the cDNA or gDNA that served as material.

Per the authors' pipeline: The authors estimated nucleated cell counts from reference gene primer amplification. Clones were sequenced by immunoSEQ multiplex PCR, and TCRdb holds only the in-frame ones, with some missing. From that table come the V and J calls and clone size; the DNA was used to work out D and trimming. The profile shows around 69,000 clones, 85% to 90% of them singletons. The sample taken for sequencing was peripheral blood. This sequence originates from a woman aged 45-60 years with active COVID-19.

DNA of the CDR3: TGTGCCAGCAGCCCTGGGGAGGGCGCAACCCAGCATTTT. Its protein product is CASSPGEGATQHF. V gene TRBV12-3 or TRBV12-4 combines with J gene TRBJ1-5; the D is unclear. The V and J ends lost 6 bases and 11 bases respectively, with 17 bases between them. The CDR3 sequence is 13 residues long.